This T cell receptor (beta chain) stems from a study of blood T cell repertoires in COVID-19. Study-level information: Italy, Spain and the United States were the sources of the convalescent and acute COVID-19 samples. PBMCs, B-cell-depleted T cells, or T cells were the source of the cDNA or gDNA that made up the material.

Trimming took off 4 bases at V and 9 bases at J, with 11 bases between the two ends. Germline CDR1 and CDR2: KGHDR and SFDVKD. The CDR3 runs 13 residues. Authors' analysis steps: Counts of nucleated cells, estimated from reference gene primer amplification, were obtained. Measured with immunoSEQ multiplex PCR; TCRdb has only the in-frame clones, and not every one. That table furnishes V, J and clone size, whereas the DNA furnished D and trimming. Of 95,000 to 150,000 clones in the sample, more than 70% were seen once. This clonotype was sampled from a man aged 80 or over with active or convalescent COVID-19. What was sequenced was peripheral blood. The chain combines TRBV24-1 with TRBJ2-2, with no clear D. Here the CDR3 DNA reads TGTGCCACCAGTGACCCCGAAGAGCGGGAGCTGTTTTTT. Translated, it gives CATSDPEERELFF.